This TCR beta chain is drawn from a study of blood T cell repertoires in COVID-19. Study summary: Sample material is recorded as cDNA or gDNA derived from T cells, B-cell-depleted T cells, or PBMCs.

Among Cohort 3 donors, those recovered had two negative PCRs, clearance, or symptom resolution. The CDR3 extends over 14 amino acids. Germline V lookup: CDR1 DFQATT, CDR2 SNEGSKA (reference sequence). J lost 5 bases, V lost 3 bases, and 4 bases had no gene match. Original processing methods: Estimation of nucleated cell counts relied on the amplification of reference gene primers. Repertoires were generated with immunoSEQ multiplex PCR, while TCRdb's copy carries only in-frame clones and drops some. D and trimming were read from the DNA, whereas the V and J calls and clone size are those reported in that table. The sample records 300,000 to 450,000 clones, around 91% being singletons.

The sample was PBMCs or T cells enriched from blood (not recorded which). The TCR was taken from a young man who had recovered from COVID-19. The V call is TRBV20-1, the J call TRBJ1-5; 10 nucleotides agree with TRBD1. Written as DNA, the CDR3 is TGCAGTGCTAGTGACAGGGGGCCCGATCAGCCCCAGCATTTT. Protein sequence: CSASDRGPDQPQHF.